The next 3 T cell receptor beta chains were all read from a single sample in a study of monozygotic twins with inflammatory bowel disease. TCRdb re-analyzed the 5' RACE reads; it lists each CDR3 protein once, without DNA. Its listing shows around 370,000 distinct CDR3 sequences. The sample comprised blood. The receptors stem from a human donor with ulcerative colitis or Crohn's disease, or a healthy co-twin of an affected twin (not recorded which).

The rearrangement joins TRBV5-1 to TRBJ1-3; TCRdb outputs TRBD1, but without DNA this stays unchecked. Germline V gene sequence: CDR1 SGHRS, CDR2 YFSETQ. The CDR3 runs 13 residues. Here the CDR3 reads CASRETDGNTIYF.

The chain's CDR3 is CASRFTGTYLGETQYF. The chain employs TRBV5-1 and TRBJ2-5; the TRBD1 assignment by TCRdb is unverifiable without DNA. CDR1 is SGHRS and CDR2 is YFSETQ in the germline V gene. The CDR3 loop spans 16 amino acids.

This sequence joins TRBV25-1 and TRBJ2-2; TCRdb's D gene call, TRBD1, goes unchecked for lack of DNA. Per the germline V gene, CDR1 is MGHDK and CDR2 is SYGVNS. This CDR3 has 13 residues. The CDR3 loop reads CASSAPAPGELFF.